This T cell receptor beta chain was identified during a study of blood T cell repertoires in COVID-19. Study-wide context: COVID-19 samples collected from the United States, Italy and Spain covered acute and convalescent phases. Nucleic acid was either cDNA or gDNA, and it came from T cells, B-cell-depleted T cells, or PBMCs.

The CDR3 length is 13 residues. The germline V gene has CDR1 SGHTA and CDR2 FQGTGA. Deletions cut 1 base from V and 5 bases from J, with 7 bases between. Per the authors' pipeline: Nucleated cell number was recorded as an estimate derived from reference gene primer amplification. Repertoires were generated with immunoSEQ multiplex PCR, while TCRdb's copy carries only in-frame clones and drops some. The DNA gave D and trimming, while V, J and clone size come from that table. The sample records around 220,000 clones, roughly 90% being singletons. This receptor was taken from a man aged 40-49 years with active or convalescent COVID-19. The specimen sequenced was peripheral blood. V is TRBV7-3 and J is TRBJ2-3; D remains ambiguous. As DNA, the CDR3 is TGTGCCAGCAGCTTAATGGTCGGAGATACGCAGTATTTT. It specifies CASSLMVGDTQYF.